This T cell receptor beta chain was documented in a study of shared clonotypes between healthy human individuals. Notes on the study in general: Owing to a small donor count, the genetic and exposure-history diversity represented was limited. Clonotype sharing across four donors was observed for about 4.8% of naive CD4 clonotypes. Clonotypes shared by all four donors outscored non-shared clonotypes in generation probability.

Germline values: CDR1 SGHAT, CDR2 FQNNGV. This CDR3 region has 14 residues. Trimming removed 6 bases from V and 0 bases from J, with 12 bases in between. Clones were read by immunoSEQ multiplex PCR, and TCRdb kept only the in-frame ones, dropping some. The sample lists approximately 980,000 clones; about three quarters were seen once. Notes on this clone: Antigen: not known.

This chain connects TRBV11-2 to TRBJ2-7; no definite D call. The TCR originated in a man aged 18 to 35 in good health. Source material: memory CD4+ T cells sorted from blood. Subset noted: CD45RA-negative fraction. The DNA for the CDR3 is TGTGCCAGCAGTGTCGCCTGGAGCTCCTACGAGCAGTACTTC. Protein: CASSVAWSSYEQYF.